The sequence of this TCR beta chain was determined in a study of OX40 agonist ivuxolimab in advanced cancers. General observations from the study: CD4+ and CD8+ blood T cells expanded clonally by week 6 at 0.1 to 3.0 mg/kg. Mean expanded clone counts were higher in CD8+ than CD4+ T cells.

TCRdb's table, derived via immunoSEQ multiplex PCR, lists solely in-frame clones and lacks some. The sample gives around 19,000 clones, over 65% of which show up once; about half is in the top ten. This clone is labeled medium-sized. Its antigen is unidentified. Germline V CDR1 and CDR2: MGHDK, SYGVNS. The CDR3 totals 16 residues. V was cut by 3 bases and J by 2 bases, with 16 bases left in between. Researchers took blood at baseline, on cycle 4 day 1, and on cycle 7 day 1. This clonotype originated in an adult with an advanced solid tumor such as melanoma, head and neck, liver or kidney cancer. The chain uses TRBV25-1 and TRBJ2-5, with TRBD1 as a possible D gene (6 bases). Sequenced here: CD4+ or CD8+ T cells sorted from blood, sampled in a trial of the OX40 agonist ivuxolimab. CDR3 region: CASSDPVLQGQETQYF. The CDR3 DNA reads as TGTGCCAGCAGTGACCCTGTTTTACAGGGACAAGAGACCCAGTACTTC.